This T cell receptor (beta chain) is from a study of blood T cell repertoires in COVID-19. Generated by immunoSEQ multiplex PCR, the TCRdb table keeps only in-frame clones and is missing some. The sample lists fewer than 200,000 clones; around nine tenths were seen once. Looked up from germline, CDR1 is SNHLY and CDR2 is FYNNEI. V lost 0 bases to trimming and J lost 5 bases, with 13 bases between them. CDR3 size: 15 residues. V gene TRBV2 combines with J gene TRBJ1-2; D possibly corresponds to TRBD1 (6 bases). Sample: peripheral blood. This clonotype was obtained from a woman in her seventies with COVID-19, enrolled during active disease. The CDR3 protein is CASSEAFSTGYGYTF. In DNA, the CDR3 is TGTGCCAGCAGTGAAGCTTTTAGTACAGGGTATGGCTACACCTTC.